The clone carrying this T cell receptor beta chain was detected only a few times. What it binds is unknown. The data were taken from a study of beta chain features in type 1 diabetes. General study findings and limits: Moderate but significant shortening of TCRB CDR3s was recorded in all four CD4+ subsets from Type 1 diabetes patients.

The authors reverse transcribed all of the isolated RNA, so sequencing captured expressed TCRB transcripts. The table came from immunoSEQ multiplex PCR; TCRdb's copy has only in-frame clones and leaves some out. The sample lists a few hundred thousand clones; 8% to 10% were seen once. The collection from each donor was one heparinised blood draw averaging around 0.11 L. From germline, CDR1 is LNHDA and CDR2 SQIVND (reference sequence). The junction had 9 bases not matched to a gene; V was cut back by 4 bases and J by 6 bases. This CDR3 has 15 residues. The clonotype originates from a man aged 30 to 45 with type 1 diabetes. V is TRBV19 and J is TRBJ1-2; 9 bases match TRBD1. Material for sequencing was central memory CD4+ T cells from blood. CDR3: CASSTDRGFLDGYTF. CDR3 DNA sequence: TGTGCCAGTAGTACCGACAGGGGGTTTCTTGATGGCTACACCTTC.